This TCR beta chain was sequenced during a study of cytomegalovirus exposure and HLA in healthy donors. Study findings and constraints: Earlier analysis found most TCR beta V segments productive about 87% or about 30% of the time. DRB1 showed the most TCR associations and HLA-C the fewest in a later analysis, as rates varied by HLA locus. When the data were analyzed later, several of the most significant clusters appeared to be linked to common viral pathogens.

The PCR contained 60 Vbeta and 13 Jbeta primers. The assay was immunoSEQ multiplex PCR, and TCRdb's table has in-frame clones only and misses some. The repertoire consists of 150,000 to 200,000 clones, with 65% to 90% occurring once and the leading ten covering roughly 6.5%. Germline CDR1 is MNHNS and CDR2 is SASEGT. The CDR3 contains 18 residues. Deletions cut 3 bases from V and 3 bases from J, with 23 bases between. Turning to this clone: What it binds is not known.

The chain joins TRBV6-1 to TRBJ1-1, with D possibly matching TRBD1 (6 bases). The source of this sequence is a man between 45 and 60 years old in good health and CMV-seropositive. Sequenced: PBMCs. CDR3 residues: CASSDDRTSSLGDTEAFF. Written as DNA, the CDR3 is TGTGCCAGCAGTGACGACAGGACCTCCTCTCTGGGGGACACTGAAGCTTTCTTT.